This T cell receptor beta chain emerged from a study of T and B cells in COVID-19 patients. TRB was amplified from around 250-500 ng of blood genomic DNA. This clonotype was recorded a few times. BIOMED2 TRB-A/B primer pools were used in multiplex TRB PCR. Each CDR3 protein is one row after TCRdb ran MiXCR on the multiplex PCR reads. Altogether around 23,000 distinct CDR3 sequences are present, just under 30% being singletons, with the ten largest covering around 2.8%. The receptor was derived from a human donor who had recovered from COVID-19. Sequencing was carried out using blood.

The CDR3 loop is CASSFSREETQYF. The CDR3 region has the DNA TGCGCCAGCAGCTTTAGTCGGGAAGAGACCCAGTACTTC. V is TRBV5-1 and J is TRBJ2-5; no reliable D call. The germline V gene encodes CDR1 SGHRS and CDR2 YFSETQ. The CDR3 has 13 amino acids. Trimming removed 2 bases at V and 3 bases at J, with 8 bases between.